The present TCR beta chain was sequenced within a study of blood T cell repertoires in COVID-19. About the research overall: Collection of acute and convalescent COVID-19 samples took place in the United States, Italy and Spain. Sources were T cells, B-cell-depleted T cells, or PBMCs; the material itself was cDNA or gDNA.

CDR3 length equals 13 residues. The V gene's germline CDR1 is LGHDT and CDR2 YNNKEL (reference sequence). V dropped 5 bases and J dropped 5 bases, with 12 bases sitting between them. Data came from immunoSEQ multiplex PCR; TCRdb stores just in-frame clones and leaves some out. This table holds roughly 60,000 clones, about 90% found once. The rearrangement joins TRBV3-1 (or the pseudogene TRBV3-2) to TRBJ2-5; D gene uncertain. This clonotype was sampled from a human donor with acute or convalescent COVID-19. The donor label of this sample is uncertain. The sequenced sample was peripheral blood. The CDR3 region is CASSTAISETQYF. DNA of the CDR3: TGTGCCAGCAGCACAGCAATTTCCGAGACCCAGTACTTC.